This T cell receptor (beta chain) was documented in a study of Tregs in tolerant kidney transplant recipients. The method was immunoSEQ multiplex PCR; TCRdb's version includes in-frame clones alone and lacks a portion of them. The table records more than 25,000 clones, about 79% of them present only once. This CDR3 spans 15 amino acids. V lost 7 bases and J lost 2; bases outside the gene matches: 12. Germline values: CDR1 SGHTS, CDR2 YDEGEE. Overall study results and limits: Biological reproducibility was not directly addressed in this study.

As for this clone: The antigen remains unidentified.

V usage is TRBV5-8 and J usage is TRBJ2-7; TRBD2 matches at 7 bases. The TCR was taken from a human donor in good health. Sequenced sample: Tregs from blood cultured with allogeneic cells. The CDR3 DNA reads TGTGCCAGCTCCCGATCCGGGGGGAGGACCTACGAGCAGTACTTC. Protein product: CASSRSGGRTYEQYF.